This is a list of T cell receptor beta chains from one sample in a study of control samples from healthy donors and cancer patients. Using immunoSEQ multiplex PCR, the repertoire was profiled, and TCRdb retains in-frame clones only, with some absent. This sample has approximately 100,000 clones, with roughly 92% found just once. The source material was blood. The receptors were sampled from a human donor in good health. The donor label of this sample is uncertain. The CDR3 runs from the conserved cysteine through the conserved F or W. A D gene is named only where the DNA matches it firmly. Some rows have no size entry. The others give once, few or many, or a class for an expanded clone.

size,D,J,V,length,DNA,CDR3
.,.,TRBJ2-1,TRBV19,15,TGTGCCACCAAACCAGGGGGGGCAGCCTACAATGAGCAGTTCTTC,CATKPGGAAYNEQFF
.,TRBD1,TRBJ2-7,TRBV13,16,TGTGCCAGCAGCCGTACCGGGACAGGGGAGACCTACGAGCAGTACTTC,CASSRTGTGETYEQYF
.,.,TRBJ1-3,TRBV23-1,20,TGCGCCAGCAGTCCCCGGGGGGGCCGAACCCCATCTCGCTCTGGAAACACCATATATTTT,CASSPRGGRTPSRSGNTIYF
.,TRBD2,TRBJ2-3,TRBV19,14,TGTGCCAGTTCACTAGCGGGAGGTATAGATACGCAGTATTTT,CASSLAGGIDTQYF
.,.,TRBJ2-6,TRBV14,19,TGTGCCAGCAGCCAAGGATTAGACAGGGAGGTATCTGGGGCCAACGTCCTGACTTTC,CASSQGLDREVSGANVLTF
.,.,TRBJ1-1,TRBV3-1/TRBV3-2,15,TGTGCCAGCAGCCAAACTAGGGATATTCCGGTCGCTGCTTTCTTT,CASSQTRDIPVAAFF
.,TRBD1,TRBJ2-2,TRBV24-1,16,TGTGCCACCAGTGATTTAGTCAGGGGGCCACGCGGGGAGCTGTTTTTT,CATSDLVRGPRGELFF
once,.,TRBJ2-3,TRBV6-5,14,TGTGCCAGCAGCCTTGGACAGCGCACAGATACGCAGTATTTT,CASSLGQRTDTQYF
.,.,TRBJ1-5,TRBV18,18,TGTGCCAGCTCACCGACGGGACCCTCAGGGAATAGGAATCAGCCCCAGCATTTT,CASSPTGPSGNRNQPQHF
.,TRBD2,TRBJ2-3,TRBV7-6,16,TGTGCCAGCAGCCCCCGAGCGGGATCGGGCACAGATACGCAGTATTTT,CASSPRAGSGTDTQYF
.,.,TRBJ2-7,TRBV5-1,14,TGCGCCAGCAGCTTGGGTGAGGCTTCCTACGAGCAGTACTTC,CASSLGEASYEQYF
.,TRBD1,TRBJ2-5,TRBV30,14,TGTGCCTGGGGGACAGGGTCTGGCCAAGAGACCCAGTACTTC,CAWGTGSGQETQYF
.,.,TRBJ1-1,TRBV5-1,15,TGCGCCAGCAGCTGGGGACCGGGGAGAGACACTGAAGCTTTCTTT,CASSWGPGRDTEAFF
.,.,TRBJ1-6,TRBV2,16,TGTGCCAGCAGTGAAGGGGGTTTGCGGGAAGGTTCACCCCTCCACTTT,CASSEGGLREGSPLHF
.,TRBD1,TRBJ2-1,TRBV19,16,TGTGCCAGTAGCTTAAAAGGGGGCCGGTCCTACAATGAGCAGTTCTTC,CASSLKGGRSYNEQFF
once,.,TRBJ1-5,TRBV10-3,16,TGTGCCATCAGTGAGTCCGGGGTCGGGGGCAATCAGCCCCAGCATTTT,CAISESGVGGNQPQHF
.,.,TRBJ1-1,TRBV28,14,TGTGCCAGCAGTTTTGTTCCAGGGACCACTGAAGCTTTCTTT,CASSFVPGTTEAFF
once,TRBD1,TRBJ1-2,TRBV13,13,TGTGCCAGCAGCCGTACGACAGGGTACGGCTACACCTTC,CASSRTTGYGYTF
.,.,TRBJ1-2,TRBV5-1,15,TGCGCCAGCAGCTTGGTGATTGGTGGCGCTGAGGGCTACACCTTC,CASSLVIGGAEGYTF
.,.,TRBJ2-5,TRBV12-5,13,TGTGCTAGTGGTTTAGGAGTTCCAGAGACCCAGTACTTC,CASGLGVPETQYF
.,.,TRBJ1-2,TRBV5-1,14,TGCGCCAGCAGCTTGGAGCCATCTAACTATGGCTACACCTTC,CASSLEPSNYGYTF
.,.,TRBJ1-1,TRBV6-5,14,TGTGCCATATTGTCGGCAGGGGTACGGACTGAAGCTTTCTTT,CAILSAGVRTEAFF
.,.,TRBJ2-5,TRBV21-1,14,TGTGCCAGCCTTTTCCGGGACCCTCGAGAGACCCAGTACTTC,CASLFRDPRETQYF
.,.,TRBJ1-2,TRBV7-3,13,TGTGCCAGCAGCCAACAGGAACTCTATGGCTACACCTTC,CASSQQELYGYTF
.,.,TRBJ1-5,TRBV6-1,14,TGTGCCAGCAGTGACATCGATAACTATCAGCCCCAGCATTTT,CASSDIDNYQPQHF
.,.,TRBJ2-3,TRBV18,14,TGTGCCAGCTCACCCTACAGGGAAACAGATACGCAGTATTTT,CASSPYRETDTQYF
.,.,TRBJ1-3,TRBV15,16,TGTGCCACCAGCAGAGGGAACGCCTTCGAAGGAAACACCATATATTTT,CATSRGNAFEGNTIYF
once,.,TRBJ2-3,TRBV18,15,TGTGCCAGCTCAATTGGAGAATCAGGGACAGATACGCAGTATTTT,CASSIGESGTDTQYF
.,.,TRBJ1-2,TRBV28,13,TGTGCCAGCAGTTCAAGGACGGTCTATGGCTACACCTTC,CASSSRTVYGYTF
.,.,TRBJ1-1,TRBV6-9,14,TGTGCCAGCAGTCGACGGGGGATGAACACTGAAGCTTTCTTT,CASSRRGMNTEAFF
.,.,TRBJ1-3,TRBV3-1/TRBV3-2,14,TGTGCCAGCAGCCACCCAGGGACTGGAGACACCATATATTTT,CASSHPGTGDTIYF
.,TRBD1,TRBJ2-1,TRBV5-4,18,TGTGCCAGCAGCCACCTTCACCGGGACAGGGGGACCTACAATGAGCAGTTCTTC,CASSHLHRDRGTYNEQFF
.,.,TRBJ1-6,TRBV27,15,TGTGCCAGCAGTTCCCTTTATAAGCCTCGTTCACCCCTCCACTTT,CASSSLYKPRSPLHF
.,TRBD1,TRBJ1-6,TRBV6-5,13,TGTGCCACAAAGACAGGGAATAATTCACCCCTCCACTTT,CATKTGNNSPLHF
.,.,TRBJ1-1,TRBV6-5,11,TGTGCCAGCAGTAGAGGGGATACGGCTTTCTTT,CASSRGDTAFF
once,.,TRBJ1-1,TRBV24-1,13,TGTGCCACCAGTGATGCCCGAGTAACTGAAGCTTTCTTT,CATSDARVTEAFF
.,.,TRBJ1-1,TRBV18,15,TGTGCCAGCTCCGTCCAACAGGCGATGAACACTGAAGCTTTCTTT,CASSVQQAMNTEAFF
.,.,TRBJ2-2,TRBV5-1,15,TGCGCCAGCAGCTTGACAGGTTTAAACACCGGGGAGCTGTTTTTT,CASSLTGLNTGELFF
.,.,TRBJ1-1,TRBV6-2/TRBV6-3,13,TGTGCCAGCAGTTTCCGGGTGAACACTGAAGCTTTCTTT,CASSFRVNTEAFF
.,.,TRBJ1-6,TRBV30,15,TGTGCCTGGAGTGTAGCAGGGAAAACCAATTCACCCCTCCACTTT,CAWSVAGKTNSPLHF
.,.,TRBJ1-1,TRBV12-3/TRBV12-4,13,TGTGCCAGCAGTTTAGACGTAGGGACTGAAGCTTTCTTT,CASSLDVGTEAFF
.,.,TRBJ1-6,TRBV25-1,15,TGTGCCAGCAGCGCCGTCGACAGGCAAAATTCACCCCTCCACTTT,CASSAVDRQNSPLHF